This T cell receptor beta chain was identified in a study of blood T cell repertoires in COVID-19 (dated by TCRdb to the early 2020s). Notes on the research overall: The collaborator samples originated in the United States, Italy and Spain and spanned the acute and convalescent phases of COVID-19. The material from the prospective study consisted of cDNA or gDNA derived from T cells, B-cell-depleted T cells, or PBMCs. Deeply sampled blood TCRbeta repertoires from subjects exposed to, actively infected with, or recovered from COVID-19 were included in the dataset. The repertoires were released in a freely available public database meant as a resource for research on the immune response to SARS-CoV-2. Samples were obtained from the ongoing ImmuneRACE study (first 160 participants) and from about 1,300 subjects provided by 6 global collaborators. The sample metadata nearly always contained a de-identified subject ID, COVID-19 status, age in years and sex. Where available, HLA class I and class II types were obtained from metadata supplied by the sample provider rather than from assay-based typing.

Comments on this clone: It lacks a known antigen. The input lacks base qualities; no much larger clone sits a single base away.

The collaborating institutions used their own protocols to collect whole blood in K2EDTA tubes. Collaborator samples were shipped for TCRbeta analysis as frozen whole blood, isolated PBMCs, or DNA extracted from either sample type. TCRbeta CDR3 regions were amplified from genomic DNA using the immunoSEQ Assay, a bias-controlled multiplex PCR. As for the authors' bioinformatics: The number of nucleated cells in each sample was estimated from the amplification of reference gene primers within the assay. To quantify the absolute abundance of each unique TCRbeta CDR3 rearrangement, sequence reads were collapsed and filtered. For each sample, productive Simpson clonality was calculated by taking the square root of Simpson's diversity index across productive rearrangements. TCRdb took this table from immuneACCESS and kept in-frame rearrangements with V and J called. Such tables lack part of the clones; where checked against another copy, unresolved V genes explain under half of the gap, and the rest is unexplained. Clonal size and the V and J genes are those of that table, whereas D and trimming came from the DNA. Across this sample there are 93,000 or so clones, with approximately 84% seen only once. The ten most abundant clones make up 12% of the sample.

From its cysteine to its phenylalanine, the CDR3 spans 14 amino acids. CDR3 DNA only is kept here, 42 bases in frame from base 1. A distance of 11 bases separates the germline ends of V and J, which lose 5 bases and 1 base respectively. CDR1 and CDR2 are read off the germline V gene as SGHVS and FQNEAQ. Summary of the overall study and its limitations: How much clinical and demographic metadata was included differed by source and by participant, and the metadata was provided uncurated.

This clonotype was sampled from a human donor in a cohort sampled during active COVID-19. This chain is built from TRBV7-8 and TRBJ2-5; the D gene is perhaps TRBD2, on 6 matching bases. Input material: peripheral blood. The CDR3: CASSLAGPQETQYF. The nucleotide sequence reads TGTGCCAGCAGCCTGGCGGGGCCCCAAGAGACCCAGTACTTC.